This T cell receptor (beta chain) came from a study of shared clonotypes between healthy human individuals (dated by TCRdb to the early 2020s). With regard to the full study: Two women and a few men aged 18 to 49 years were included in the cohort. For each donor, CD4 naive and CD4 memory were each run on three plates, CD8 naive on two plates, and CD8 memory on one plate. Blood TCR repertoires of five healthy adults were deeply sequenced to estimate repertoire size and the extent of clonotype sharing between individuals. To increase sequencing depth and limit assay-specific biases, TCR repertoire library preparation and sequencing were carried out by different laboratories using diverse techniques. Leukapheresis yielded between about 0.85 and 10 billion PBMCs per donor.

Healthy HIV-negative adults with no recently reported acute infections or vaccinations were included as donors. Every donor was a Caucasian adult living in Nashville, Tennessee, USA. CD4+ T cells were enriched by magnetic negative selection; naive cells were then positively selected on CD45RA, and the negative fraction formed the memory subset. After blood collection by leukapheresis, PBMCs were isolated using Ficoll-Histopaque density gradient centrifugation and then cryopreserved in the vapor phase of liquid nitrogen. Analytical flow cytometry was used to check the purity and quantity of each magnetically sorted T cell population. Genomic DNA was isolated from each sorted fraction and quantified by UV absorbance on a Nanodrop 2000c. TCR CDR3 regions were amplified from genomic DNA by multiplex PCR using the deep immunoSEQ assay. Extracted genomic DNA from each cell subset was distributed evenly across all wells of several immunoSEQ 96-well plates, and each plate was treated as a replicate. For sorted subsets, 150 to 250 ng of genomic DNA, equivalent to 25,000 to 35,000 T cell genomes, went into each replicate PCR. The purified libraries were quantified using a Qubit 3.0 fluorometer, sized with a Bioanalyzer 2100, and then quantified again using the KAPA Library Quantification kit. Each immunoSEQ 96-well plate was sequenced on its own single-read 150-cycle Illumina NextSeq 550 flow cell. Turning to the authors' computational methods: Because the immunoSEQ output included only junctional sequences and no quality scores, the filtering could not be the same as the filtering used for full-length reads. Sequences were annotated with PyIR, a Python wrapper for IgBLAST v1.9, and V/J genes and CDR3 were assigned using IMGT germline references. Reads were removed for weak V/J assignments (E-value above 1e-6), missing CDR3, stop codons, out-of-frame junctions, or ambiguous translated residues. V3J clonotypes were defined as sequences sharing the same inferred V gene, J gene, and CDR3 amino acid sequence. To compute the percentage overlap between repertoires, the number of shared unique clonotypes was divided by the size of the smaller repertoire. Repertoire richness was assessed with RTK rarefaction, the Chao1 estimator, and Recon v2.1 estimates of unobserved clonotypes. For all TCRbeta clonotypes obtained by the gDNA method from a handful of donors, generation probabilities were computed with OLGA. The table comes from immuneACCESS by way of TCRdb, which keeps in-frame sequences with V and J called. Part of the clones is missing from these tables; in studies checked, under half for an unresolved V gene and the rest for unknown reasons. For V, J and clone size, that table is used; D and trimming come from the DNA. This sample holds roughly 2 million clones; 85% to 95% were observed only once. Approximately 0.13% of the sample rests with the top ten.

Results the study describes overall, beyond this receptor: Even with the large sequencing depth, rarefaction of the sorted-subset datasets indicated that sequencing was incomplete. Across a few donors, about 5% of naive CD4, 3% to 3.5% of naive CD8, 2% to 2.5% of memory CD4, and 0.4% of memory CD8 clonotypes were shared. Compared with non-shared clonotypes, clonotypes shared by all four sorted-subset donors had higher generation probabilities. Only blood was sampled, and tissue TCR repertoires likely differ from those in blood. The genetic and exposure-history diversity represented was limited by the small number of donors. Naive subsets generally had larger estimated clonotype richness than memory subsets. Based on pairwise subsampling, the degree of clonotype sharing among donors was expected to be affected by sequencing depth.

Reading from cysteine to phenylalanine, the CDR3 counts 16 amino acids. Just the 48-base CDR3 DNA is kept, in frame starting at base 1. V and J are truncated by 6 bases and 7 bases respectively, leaving an intervening sequence of 21 bases. CDR1 and CDR2 were assigned from the germline V gene (reference sequence) as MNHEY and SMNVEV. Turning to this clone: Its cognate antigen has yet to be identified. Per-nucleotide qualities are absent, and no much larger clonotype sits a single base away.

The rearrangement combines TRBV27 with TRBJ2-2; TRBD2 is a weak D gene call, 6 bases matching. Material for sequencing was naive CD4+ T cells sorted from blood. What this sample's cell subset or site label stands for: CD45RA+ positively selected. This clonotype was obtained from a man between 18 and 29 years old in good health. CDR3 region: CASRRGSARTDGELFF. The DNA is as follows: TGTGCCAGCAGGCGGGGAAGCGCACGGACCGACGGGGAGCTGTTTTTT.